What follows is one T cell receptor (beta chain) and its context. Its specificity is not known. In the PCR, 60 Vbeta and 13 Jbeta primers were used. In the study's own analysis: Later work found tens of millions of unique TCR beta chains, with approximately 12 million shared. Sequencing used immunoSEQ multiplex PCR; TCRdb keeps in-frame clones, though not all of them. V, J and clone size are taken as reported in that table, and D and trimming were inferred from the DNA itself. The sample totals more than 55,000 clones. This entry belongs to a study of cytomegalovirus exposure and HLA in healthy donors. Study results and limitations: In a later analysis, 17,000 or so TCR beta sequences were associated with HLA alleles at 0.05 false discovery rate.

This CDR3 region has 15 residues. Per germline, CDR1 LNHDA and CDR2 SQIVND (reference sequence). Trimming shortened V by 6 bases and J by 0 bases, and 15 bases separated the two germline ends. J is TRBJ2-7 and V is TRBV19; a possible D gene is TRBD2 (7 bases). The source material was PBMCs. This sequence was found in a woman aged 40 to 50 in good health and CMV-seropositive. The CDR3 DNA reads as TGTGCCAGTAGCTTAGGGGGGGGCAGCTCCTACGAGCAGTACTTC. Residues: CASSLGGGSSYEQYF.